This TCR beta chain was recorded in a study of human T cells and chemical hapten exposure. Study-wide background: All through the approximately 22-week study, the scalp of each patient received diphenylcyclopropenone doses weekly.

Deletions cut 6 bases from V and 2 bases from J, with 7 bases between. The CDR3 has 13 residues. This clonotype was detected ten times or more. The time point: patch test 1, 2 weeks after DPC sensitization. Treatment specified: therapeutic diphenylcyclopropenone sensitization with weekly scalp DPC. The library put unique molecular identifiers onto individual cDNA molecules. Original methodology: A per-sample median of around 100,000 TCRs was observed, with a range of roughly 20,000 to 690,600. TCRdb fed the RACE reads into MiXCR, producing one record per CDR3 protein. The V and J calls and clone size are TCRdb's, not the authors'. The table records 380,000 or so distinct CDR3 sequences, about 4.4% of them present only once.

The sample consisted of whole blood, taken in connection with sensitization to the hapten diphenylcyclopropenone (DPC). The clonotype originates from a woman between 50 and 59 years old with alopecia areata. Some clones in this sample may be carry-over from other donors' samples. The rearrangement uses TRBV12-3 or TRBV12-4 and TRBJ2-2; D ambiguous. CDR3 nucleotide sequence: TGTGCCAGCAGCCTTCGAAACACCGGGGAGCTGTTTTTT. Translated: CASSLRNTGELFF.